These 16 T cell receptor beta chains were all obtained from the same sample, sequenced in a study of blood T cell repertoires in COVID-19. Repertoires were generated with immunoSEQ multiplex PCR, while TCRdb's copy carries only in-frame clones and drops some. Of about 100,000 clones listed, 75% to 95% were seen once; the top ten hold roughly 6%. Sequencing was done on a sample of peripheral blood. The receptors here all came from a human donor in a cohort sampled during active COVID-19.

This chain connects TRBV28 to TRBJ1-1; 10 bases are shared with TRBD1. Germline loops: CDR1 MDHEN, CDR2 SYDVKM. Germline trimming cut 4 bases from V and 7 bases from J; bases unmatched to any gene: 15. This CDR3 region has 17 residues. The CDR3 here is CASSSYPPGQGENEAFF. The CDR3 DNA is TGTGCCAGCAGTTCATATCCCCCCGGACAGGGGGAGAATGAAGCTTTCTTT.

The chain carries TRBV11-3 and TRBJ2-5, with 12 bases aligning to TRBD1. The CDR3 extends over 17 amino acids. J lost 3 bases, V lost 1 base, and 6 bases had no gene match. CDR1 is SGHNT and CDR2 is YENEEA in the germline V gene. CDR3 sequence reads: CASSLVVGTGGEETQYF. The CDR3 nucleotides read TGTGCCAGCAGCTTAGTAGTCGGGACAGGGGGCGAAGAGACCCAGTACTTC.

For the CDR3, the DNA is TGTGCCAGCAGCCTGGGGGGACCCTCGGATACGCAGTATTTT. Its protein is CASSLGGPSDTQYF. This chain connects TRBV9 to TRBJ2-3, with D possibly TRBD2 on 6 matching bases. The CDR3 is 14 residues long. Looked up from germline, CDR1 is SGDLS and CDR2 is YYNGEE. V was cut by 4 bases and J by 6 bases, with 15 bases left in between.

The chain combines TRBV5-4 with TRBJ2-1; 9 bases are shared with TRBD1. After removal of 5 bases from V and 5 bases from J, the junction contained 8 bases not matched to a gene. The CDR3 has 15 amino acids. CDR1 SGHNT and CDR2 YYREEE come from the germline V gene (reference sequence). The DNA of the CDR3 is TGTGCCAGCAGATTTGACAGGGGGAACAACAATGAGCAGTTCTTC. It translates to CASRFDRGNNNEQFF.

The CDR3 DNA reads TGTGCCAGCGATAGTGGGAGCCGCGGCTACAATGAGCAGTTCTTC. Its protein product is CASDSGSRGYNEQFF. J is TRBJ2-1 and V is TRBV19; D possibly corresponds to TRBD2 (5 bases). V was cut by 9 bases and J by 3 bases, with 18 bases left in between. The germline V gene encodes CDR1 LNHDA and CDR2 SQIVND (reference sequence). This CDR3 is built from 15 residues. Based on the CDR3 plus reference TRBV19 and TRBJ2-1, the full variable domain is DGGITQSPKYLFRKEGQNVTLSCEQNLNHDAMYWYRQDPGQGLRLIYYSQIVNDFQKGDIAEGYSVSREKKESFPLTVTSAQKNPTAFYLCASDSGSRGYNEQFFGPGTRLTVL.

This chain uses TRBV7-9 with TRBJ2-1, with a weak D call TRBD2 (5 bases). Germline CDR1 SEHNR, CDR2 FQNEAQ (reference sequence). CDR3 length: 16 amino acids. V lost 6 bases and J lost 0, with 15 bases in between. The CDR3 nucleotides read TGTGCCAGCAGACCGACACTAGGGAGCTCCTACAATGAGCAGTTCTTC. This gives the protein CASRPTLGSSYNEQFF.

J is TRBJ1-4 and V is TRBV30; D is possibly TRBD1 (5 bases). This CDR3 is built from 12 residues. CDR1 is GTSNPN and CDR2 is SVGIG in the germline V gene (reference sequence). Trimming shortened V by 5 bases and J by 11 bases, and 15 bases separated the two germline ends. CDR3 loop: CAWEDLRGKLFF. The CDR3 coding sequence is TGTGCCTGGGAGGACCTACGGGGGAAACTGTTTTTT. The full variable domain, completed using reference TRBV30 and TRBJ1-4, is SQTIHQWPATLVQPVGSPLSLECTVEGTSNPNLYWYRQAAGRGLQLLFYSVGIGQISSEVPQNLSASRPQDRQFILSSKKLLLSDSGFYLCAWEDLRGKLFFGSGTQLSVL.

On this clone itself: Other DNA sequences in the same sample also yield this CDR3. The chain employs TRBV7-2 and TRBJ2-1, with 12 bases fitting TRBD2. V dropped 1 base and J dropped 13; count of bases not matched to a gene: 14. Looked up from germline, CDR1 is SGHTA and CDR2 is FQGNSA. The CDR3 has 17 residues. DNA for the CDR3: TGTGCCAGCAGCTTAGGGGCTAGCGGGGGGGTTCGACGTGAACAGTTCTTC. Translated: CASSLGASGGVRREQFF.

The chain is built from TRBV6-5 and TRBJ2-1, with 9 bases identical to TRBD1. The trim removed 6 bases at V and 6 bases at J, leaving 3 bases unmatched. Germline V lookup: CDR1 MNHEY, CDR2 SVGAGI. This CDR3 comprises 13 residues. The CDR3 is CASRRTGANEQFF. CDR3 nucleotides: TGTGCCAGCAGGCGGACAGGGGCCAATGAGCAGTTCTTC.

This CDR3 is CASSYGLAGVHEQFF. The DNA for the CDR3 is TGTGCCAGCAGTTACGGACTAGCGGGAGTCCATGAGCAGTTCTTC. V is TRBV6-2 or TRBV6-3 and J is TRBJ2-1; 13 bases map to TRBD2. The CDR3 length is 15 residues. V shed 2 bases, J shed 8 bases, and the junction held 3 bases outside the gene matches. CDR1 is MNHEY and CDR2 is SVGEGT in the germline V gene.

The gene calls are TRBV6-2 or TRBV6-3 and TRBJ2-1, with TRBD2 matching 10 bases. Per germline, CDR1 MNHEY and CDR2 SVGEGT. The CDR3 consists of 15 residues. V shed 5 bases, J shed 9 bases, and the junction held 10 bases outside the gene matches. In nucleotides, the CDR3 is TGTGCCAGCAGTCTACCTAGCGGGAGTCCGGTTGAGCAGTTCTTC. It codes for CASSLPSGSPVEQFF.

The V gene is TRBV4-2, the J gene TRBJ2-3; 13 bases agree with TRBD2. V shed 0 bases, J shed 4 bases, and the junction held 7 bases outside the gene matches. Germline CDR1 is LGHNA and CDR2 is YNFKEQ. The CDR3 length is 18 residues. Written as DNA, the CDR3 is TGTGCCAGCAGCCAAGAGAGAGGACTAGCGGGAGTCCCAGATACGCAGTATTTT. Translation gives CASSQERGLAGVPDTQYF.

The rearrangement joins TRBV13 to TRBJ2-5, with TRBD2 matching over 10 bases. Germline CDR1 and CDR2: PRHDT and FYEKMQ (reference sequence). J was trimmed by 7 bases and V by 5 bases; bases with no gene match: 13. The CDR3 is 16 residues long. CDR3 loop: CASSPGGLAGEGTQYF. CDR3 nucleotides: TGTGCCAGCAGCCCCGGCGGGCTAGCGGGAGAGGGGACCCAGTACTTC.

The genes are TRBV5-8 and TRBJ2-7; 13 bases are a match to TRBD2. From germline, CDR1 is SGHTS and CDR2 YDEGEE. The CDR3 runs to 15 residues. V lost 1 base and J lost 3; bases outside the gene matches: 1. Here the CDR3 reads CASSLRTSGGYEQYF. CDR3 sequence (DNA): TGTGCCAGCAGCTTGCGGACTAGCGGGGGCTACGAGCAGTACTTC. The full variable domain, its missing parts supplied by reference TRBV5-8 and TRBJ2-7, is EAGVTQSPTHLIKTRGQQATLRCSPISGHTSVYWYQQALGLGLQFLLWYDEGEERNRGNFPPRFSGRQFPNYSSELNVNALELEDSALYLCASSLRTSGGYEQYFGPGTRLTVT.

CDR3 sequence (DNA): TGTGCCAGCAGTTTATATGTGTTCGGGGGGGGGACCCCCCTCGGATCCTATAATTCACCCCTCCACTTT. It specifies CASSLYVFGGGTPLGSYNSPLHF. The chain has TRBV28 and TRBJ1-6; the D gene is possibly TRBD1 (5 bases). The germline V gene has CDR1 MDHEN and CDR2 SYDVKM. This CDR3 region has 23 residues. Trimming took 1 base from V and 1 from J, leaving 29 bases between them.

The chain recombines TRBV9 with TRBJ1-1, with a tentative D call TRBD1 (5 bases). Trimming pared 4 bases from V and 5 bases from J, leaving 18 bases between. CDR1 SGDLS and CDR2 YYNGEE come from the germline V gene. The length of the CDR3 is 15 residues. The CDR3 loop reads CASSPRVALGTEAFF. For the CDR3, the DNA is TGTGCCAGCAGCCCCAGGGTCGCCCTCGGTACTGAAGCTTTCTTT.